A single sample is the source of the 23 T cell receptor beta chains below, sequenced in a study of CD8+ T cells in alopecia areata (dated by TCRdb to 2016 to 2018). The library was generated by the immunoSEQ multiplex PCR assay. To provide template for TCR sequencing, every sample had RNA extracted and reverse transcribed into cDNA. The source is immuneACCESS, and TCRdb retained only in-frame sequences with V and J called. Part of the clones is not carried over; for the studies checked, unresolved V genes explain less than half of this, and the remainder is unexplained. Across this sample there are 150,000 to 200,000 clones, with more than 55% seen only once. The ten biggest clones cover 1.3% of the sample. In light of the paper, this sample's treatment or condition label describes: oral pan-JAK inhibitor, 5-10 mg twice daily. Sequenced here: CD4+ T cells sorted from blood, sampled around week 47, from a patient treated with tofacitinib. These receptors came from a human donor with alopecia areata.

The chain is built from TRBV9 and TRBJ2-3, with D possibly TRBD2 on 5 matching bases. The CDR3 sequence is 20 residues long. From germline, CDR1 is SGDLS and CDR2 YYNGEE. The V end lost 0 bases, the J end lost 2 bases, and 25 bases lay between the germline ends. The DNA of the CDR3 is TGTGCCAGCAGCGTAGACCCCGCCTTTGAAGGGCGACGGGACACAGATACGCAGTATTTT. Its translation: CASSVDPAFEGRRDTDTQYF. The entire variable domain, with the rest obtained from reference TRBV9 and TRBJ2-3, is as follows: DSGVTQTPKHLITATGQRVTLRCSPRSGDLSVYWYQQSLDQGLQFLIQYYNGEERAKGNILERFSAQQFPDLHSELNLSSLELGDSALYFCASSVDPAFEGRRDTDTQYFGPGTRLTVL.

The rearrangement links TRBV7-9 to TRBJ1-2; D ambiguous. The CDR3 extends over 14 amino acids. The V gene lost 4 bases and the J gene lost 0 bases, with 9 bases spanning the gap. CDR1 and CDR2 (germline): SEHNR, FQNEAQ (reference sequence). In DNA form, the CDR3 reads TGTGCCAGCAGCTCGGCCCTAACTAACTATGGCTACACCTTC. Translated: CASSSALTNYGYTF.

The rearrangement joins TRBV9 to TRBJ2-7, with 10 nucleotides matching TRBD1. Losses at the gene ends were 0 bases for V and 6 bases for J; bases not matched to a gene: 6. This CDR3 is 15 amino acids long. CDR1 and CDR2 (germline): SGDLS, YYNGEE. The CDR3 sequence is CASSVDDRGRGEQYF. The CDR3 DNA reads as TGTGCCAGCAGCGTAGATGACAGGGGGCGCGGCGAGCAGTACTTC.

This clone was observed a few times. The rearrangement links TRBV6-4 to TRBJ2-1, with D hard to call. Germline V gene data show CDR1 as MRHNA and CDR2 as SNTAGT. V was trimmed by 2 bases and J by 10 bases, leaving 6 bases between them. The CDR3 extends over 11 amino acids. The chain's CDR3 is CASSDGSEQFF. Here the CDR3 DNA reads TGTGCCAGCAGTGACGGGTCGGAGCAGTTCTTC.

About this clone itself: The junction shows a germline mismatch at one end, possibly a read error. The rearrangement uses TRBV6-6 and TRBJ2-2, with D possibly being TRBD2 (5 bases). The V gene's germline CDR1 is MNHNY and CDR2 SVGAGI (reference sequence). This CDR3 is 12 amino acids long. The CDR3 spells CASSYYTGEPFF. CDR3 DNA sequence: TGTGCCAGCAGTTATTATACCGGGGAGCCGTTTTTT.

The chain links TRBV2 to TRBJ1-1; D unclear. CDR1 SNHLY and CDR2 FYNNEI come from the germline V gene. The CDR3 length is 11 residues. V lost 3 bases, J lost 9 bases, and 8 bases lay in between. CDR3 in amino acids: CASSDFRQAFF. Written as DNA, the CDR3 is TGTGCCAGCAGTGATTTCAGGCAAGCTTTCTTT.

This sequence joins TRBV2 and TRBJ2-7; 7 nucleotides agree with TRBD2. The CDR3 covers 14 residues. V was pared by 4 bases and J by 6 bases, with 9 bases of the junction left unmatched. From germline, CDR1 is SNHLY and CDR2 FYNNEI. This CDR3 is CASSGYGGRAEQYF. The CDR3 DNA reads TGTGCCAGCAGTGGATACGGGGGGAGGGCCGAGCAGTACTTC.

This clone was picked up one time. The V and J genes are TRBV9 and TRBJ1-2; the D gene is possibly TRBD1 (6 bases). The CDR3 loop spans 13 amino acids. Germline V lookup: CDR1 SGDLS, CDR2 YYNGEE. Between the trimmed V and J ends, which lost 5 bases and 4 bases, there was a span of 12 bases. The CDR3, as DNA: TGTGCCAGCAGTCAAGGGGGACTCTATGGCTACACCTTC. Translating gives CASSQGGLYGYTF.

The gene calls are TRBV25-1 and TRBJ2-3; no firm D call. The ends were cut back, 3 bases at V and 1 base at J, with 8 bases in the middle. This CDR3 spans 14 amino acids. CDR1 is MGHDK and CDR2 is SYGVNS in the germline V gene. This CDR3 reads CASSDFDGTDTQYF. The CDR3 DNA reads as TGTGCCAGCAGTGACTTTGACGGCACAGATACGCAGTATTTT. The full variable domain, its missing parts supplied by reference TRBV25-1 and TRBJ2-3, is EADIYQTPRYLVIGTGKKITLECSQTMGHDKMYWYQQDPGMELHLIHYSYGVNSTEKGDLSSESTVSRIRTEHFPLTLESARPSHTSQYLCASSDFDGTDTQYFGPGTRLTVL.

This chain uses TRBV2 with TRBJ2-7; unclear D gene. Germline-derived CDR1 and CDR2 are SNHLY and FYNNEI. V was cut by 5 bases and J by 6 bases, with 11 bases left in between. This CDR3 has 12 amino acids. The CDR3 reads CASSLPLGEQYF. DNA for the CDR3: TGTGCCAGCAGTCTCCCCCTGGGCGAGCAGTACTTC.

This clone has more than one count but fewer than ten. J is TRBJ2-3 and V is TRBV5-1, with D perhaps given as TRBD1 or TRBD2 (5 bases each). V lost 0 bases to trimming and J lost 2 bases, with 7 bases between them. CDR1 is SGHRS and CDR2 is YFSETQ in the germline V gene. The CDR3 totals 14 residues. DNA for the CDR3: TGCGCCAGCAGCTTGGGAGGGGACACAGATACGCAGTATTTT. Residues: CASSLGGDTDTQYF.

The chain has TRBV7-6 and TRBJ1-6; 7 bases agree with TRBD1. The length of the CDR3 is 14 residues. Germline CDR1 SGHVS, CDR2 FNYEAQ. The ends lost 5 bases at V and 7 bases at J; junction bases unmatched: 5. The chain's CDR3 is CASSADRLNSPLHF. CDR3 DNA sequence: TGTGCCAGCAGCGCGGACAGGTTAAATTCACCCCTCCACTTT.

V gene TRBV29-1 combines with J gene TRBJ1-1, with TRBD1 matching over 8 bases. V dropped 4 bases and J dropped 10; count of bases not matched to a gene: 8. The CDR3 is made up of 12 amino acids. Germline CDR1 reads SQVTM; CDR2 reads ANQGSEA. The CDR3 DNA follows: TGCAGCGTTGTTGTGGACAGGGTCATAGCTTTCTTT. Protein sequence: CSVVVDRVIAFF.

The chain carries TRBV4-3 and TRBJ1-2, with a possible D match to TRBD1 (5 bases). With 2 bases removed from V and 0 bases from J, the gap between germline ends came to 10 bases. Germline V lookup: CDR1 LGHNA, CDR2 YSLEER. The CDR3 totals 15 residues. The CDR3: CASSQMRGSNYGYTF. The CDR3 DNA sequence: TGCGCCAGCAGCCAAATGAGGGGATCTAACTATGGCTACACCTTC.

This clone was recorded a few times. The chain links TRBV7-2 to TRBJ2-7; perhaps TRBD2 as D (5 bases). The CDR3 is 13 residues long. CDR1 and CDR2 (germline): SGHTA, FQGNSA. V was trimmed by 5 bases and J by 4 bases, leaving 12 bases between them. As DNA, the CDR3 is TGTGCCAGCAGCCAAGCGGCGCATTACGAGCAGTACTTC. Translation: CASSQAAHYEQYF.

The chain links TRBV29-1 to TRBJ1-2; D unclear. V was clipped by 3 bases and J by 1 base, with 6 bases between them. Germline CDR1 SQVTM, CDR2 ANQGSEA. The CDR3 is 12 residues long. The CDR3 nucleotides are TGCAGCGTTGATGACGGTAACTATGGCTACACCTTC. It yields the protein CSVDDGNYGYTF.

The chain combines TRBV4-3 with TRBJ1-4, with D possibly matching TRBD1 (6 bases). Germline V gives CDR1 LGHNA, CDR2 YSLEER. This CDR3 has 13 residues. V lost 3 bases, J lost 5 bases, and 7 bases lay in between. CDR3 sequence reads: CASSQQGNEKLFF. CDR3 DNA: TGCGCCAGCAGCCAGCAGGGGAATGAAAAACTGTTTTTT.

In regard to this clone: Distinct nucleotide sequences in the sample also encode this CDR3. V and J are TRBV29-1 and TRBJ1-1; 7 bases fit TRBD1. CDR3 length equals 12 residues. The ends lost 6 bases at V and 2 bases at J; junction bases unmatched: 3. The germline V gene encodes CDR1 SQVTM and CDR2 ANQGSEA. The CDR3 DNA sequence: TGCAGCGTCGGGACAGCAAACACTGAAGCTTTCTTT. It translates to CSVGTANTEAFF. The whole variable domain, filled in from reference TRBV29-1 and TRBJ1-1, reads SAVISQKPSRDICQRGTSLTIQCQVDSQVTMMFWYRQQPGQSLTLIATANQGSEATYESGFVIDKFPISRPNLTFSTLTVSNMSPEDSSIYLCSVGTANTEAFFGQGTRLTVV.

The chain recombines TRBV4-3 with TRBJ1-1; D unclear. From germline, CDR1 is LGHNA and CDR2 YSLEER. The CDR3 length is 15 residues. The ends were cut back, 0 bases at V and 0 bases at J, with 8 bases in the middle. The DNA for the CDR3 is TGCGCCAGCAGCCAAGAGGTCAGGTTGAACACTGAAGCTTTCTTT. It encodes CASSQEVRLNTEAFF.

The V and J genes are TRBV5-7 and TRBJ2-3, with D perhaps being TRBD1 or TRBD2 (5 bases each). TRBV5-7 is noted as an ORF with a role that remains uncertain. The CDR3 covers 15 residues. The V and J ends lost 4 bases and 5 bases respectively, with 17 bases between them. The CDR3: CASSVSRDAIDTQYF. In DNA form, the CDR3 reads TGTGCCAGCAGCGTATCCCGGGACGCTATAGATACGCAGTATTTT.

This sequence joins TRBV5-1 and TRBJ2-3; 9 positions match TRBD2. CDR1 is SGHRS and CDR2 is YFSETQ in the germline V gene. Trimming removed 3 bases from V and 4 bases from J; junction bases left unmatched: 6. This CDR3 contains 15 residues. The DNA of the CDR3 is TGCGCCAGCAGCTCGACTAGCGGCTTCTCAGATACGCAGTATTTT. Its protein is CASSSTSGFSDTQYF.

This chain uses TRBV7-2 with TRBJ2-7, with a weak D call TRBD2 (5 bases). Trimming pared 5 bases from V and 1 base from J, leaving 9 bases between. The CDR3 is made up of 13 amino acids. CDR1 is SGHTA, CDR2 FQGNSA, per germline. The CDR3 protein is CASSIPGSYEQYF. CDR3 nucleotides: TGTGCCAGCAGCATCCCGGGATCCTACGAGCAGTACTTC.

The genes are TRBV20-1 and TRBJ1-2; no clear D gene. Trimming stripped 1 base from V and 6 bases from J, with 6 bases between. There are 11 residues in the CDR3. Germline V gene sequence: CDR1 DFQATT, CDR2 SNEGSKA (reference sequence). Here the CDR3 DNA reads TGCAGTGCTAGAGTAGGTGATGGCTACACCTTC. Translation: CSARVGDGYTF.